These 30 T cell receptor beta chains came from one sample sequenced in a study of cytomegalovirus exposure and HLA in healthy donors. PCR used 60 Vbeta primers and 13 Jbeta primers. Assay used: immunoSEQ multiplex PCR; TCRdb lists only in-frame clones, some missing. The data show approximately 220,000 clones, roughly four fifths seen once. Sequenced sample: PBMCs. The receptor set was obtained from a girl between 10 and 17 years old in good health and CMV-seronegative.

There are a few counts of this clone. The chain carries TRBV6-5 and TRBJ1-5; D not resolved. With 5 bases removed from V and 1 base from J, the gap between germline ends came to 9 bases. The V gene's germline CDR1 is MNHEY and CDR2 SVGAGI. The CDR3 spans 14 residues. The CDR3 nucleotides are TGTGCCAGCAGTCCGAGTAAGAGCAATCAGCCCCAGCATTTT. It yields the protein CASSPSKSNQPQHF.

The V and J genes are TRBV6-1 and TRBJ2-5; tentatively, D is TRBD1 (5 bases). The CDR3 is 13 amino acids. Per the germline V gene, CDR1 is MNHNS and CDR2 is SASEGT. V gave up 5 bases and J gave up 5 bases, with 12 bases separating them. CDR3 sequence (DNA): TGTGCCAGCAGTCAGACAGCTTCGGAGACCCAGTACTTC. Translating it yields CASSQTASETQYF.

The J gene is TRBJ1-2, the V gene TRBV29-1; D uncertain. V gave up 3 bases and J gave up 4 bases, with 12 bases separating them. Germline loops: CDR1 SQVTM, CDR2 ANQGSEA. This CDR3 spans 13 amino acids. The CDR3 sequence: CSVEKISGYGYTF. CDR3 nucleotide sequence: TGCAGCGTTGAGAAGATCTCCGGCTATGGCTACACCTTC.

In DNA, the CDR3 is TGTGCCAGCAGTTCAGGTGGACAGGAGTTAGAGACCCAGTACTTC. Amino acids: CASSSGGQELETQYF. The rearrangement links TRBV28 to TRBJ2-5; TRBD1 agrees at 7 bases. Trimming took 4 bases from V and 4 from J; bases not matched to a gene: 9. The germline gives CDR1 MDHEN, CDR2 SYDVKM. This CDR3 spans 15 amino acids.

V and J are TRBV5-4 and TRBJ2-5; tentative D call: TRBD1 (6 bases). CDR3 length equals 14 residues. Germline-derived CDR1 and CDR2 are SGHNT and YYREEE (reference sequence). V was clipped by 4 bases and J by 5 bases, with 15 bases between them. The CDR3: CASSGKQGEETQYF. The DNA for the CDR3 is TGTGCCAGCAGCGGTAAACAGGGAGAGGAGACCCAGTACTTC.

The V gene is TRBV5-4, the J gene TRBJ2-2; 7 positions match TRBD2. From germline, CDR1 is SGHNT and CDR2 YYREEE (reference sequence). V gave up 6 bases and J gave up 4 bases; unmatched junction bases: 9. The CDR3 sequence is 15 residues long. In DNA form, the CDR3 reads TGTGCCAGCACCCCGGGGGGAGTGATCACCGGGGAGCTGTTTTTT. Protein sequence: CASTPGGVITGELFF.

The chain couples TRBV4-1 to TRBJ2-3; possibly TRBD1 for D (6 bases). The CDR3 is 12 amino acids. The germline gives CDR1 MGHRA, CDR2 YSYEKL. Trimming left V 5 bases short and J 8 bases short, with 11 bases between. The DNA for the CDR3 is TGCGCCAGCAGCGGGGGCAGAAGTACGCAGTATTTT. Translation gives CASSGGRSTQYF.

Only a few counts were recorded for this clone. The chain carries TRBV2 and TRBJ1-5; a possible D gene is TRBD1 (5 bases). The V end was cut by 6 bases, the J end by 1 base, with 13 bases between. Germline V lookup: CDR1 SNHLY, CDR2 FYNNEI. The CDR3 is 15 residues long. The CDR3, as DNA: TGTGCCAGCAGGGGGGGGACCGTAAGCAATCAGCCCCAGCATTTT. Translating gives CASRGGTVSNQPQHF.

The chain is built from TRBV7-8 and TRBJ2-2; D possibly corresponds to TRBD2 (7 bases). Germline V gene lookup returns CDR1 SGHVS and CDR2 FQNEAQ. The CDR3 covers 19 residues. Trimming stripped 6 bases from V and 1 base from J, with 24 bases between. The CDR3 DNA follows: TGTGCCAGCAGGATGCAGGGCGGGAGTCGGGGGCAGAACACCGGGGAGCTGTTTTTT. It codes for CASRMQGGSRGQNTGELFF. Full variable domain (rest looked up from reference TRBV7-8 and TRBJ2-2): GAGVSQSPRYKVAKRGQDVALRCDPISGHVSLFWYQQALGQGPEFLTYFQNEAQLDKSGLPSDRFFAERPEGSVSTLKIQRTQQEDSAVYLCASRMQGGSRGQNTGELFFGEGSRLTVL.

This chain uses TRBV2 with TRBJ2-3, with a possible D match to TRBD2 (6 bases). The CDR3 runs 16 residues. Germline CDR1 SNHLY, CDR2 FYNNEI. V lost 7 bases and J lost 2, with 19 bases in between. CDR3 sequence reads: CASKLFFSGLTDTQYF. The DNA for the CDR3 is TGTGCCAGCAAACTCTTCTTTAGCGGTCTCACAGATACGCAGTATTTT. Together with reference TRBV2 and TRBJ2-3, the CDR3 gives the full variable domain: EPEVTQTPSHQVTQMGQEVILRCVPISNHLYFYWYRQILGQKVEFLVSFYNNEISEKSEIFDDQFSVERPDGSNFTLKIRSTKLEDSAMYFCASKLFFSGLTDTQYFGPGTRLTVL.

V is TRBV5-4 and J is TRBJ1-1, with 9 bases fitting TRBD1. V shed 1 base, J shed 5 bases, and the junction held 9 bases outside the gene matches. This CDR3 comprises 16 residues. Germline values: CDR1 SGHNT, CDR2 YYREEE (reference sequence). In DNA, the CDR3 is TGTGCCAGCAGCTTGAACGACAGGGGGTTGGGTACTGAAGCTTTCTTT. Residues: CASSLNDRGLGTEAFF.

As concerns this clone: Relative to the germline gene, one junction end is altered; a read error may explain this. The rearrangement uses TRBV28 and TRBJ2-7; unclear D gene. This CDR3 comprises 11 residues. Germline V lookup: CDR1 MDHEN, CDR2 SYDVKM. The chain's CDR3 is CASSHRTNEQF. The CDR3 DNA is TGTGCCAGCAGCCACCGAACCAACGAACAATTC.

This chain uses TRBV12-5 with TRBJ1-3; D may be TRBD1 (5 bases). The CDR3 loop spans 16 amino acids. The germline V and J ends were trimmed by 5 bases and 4 bases, with 18 bases remaining between them. Germline values: CDR1 LGHNT, CDR2 FRNRAP. The CDR3, as DNA: TGTGCTAGTGGTCACGGGGGGGGTGAGACCGGAAACACCATATATTTT. Translated: CASGHGGGETGNTIYF.

This clone was seen only once. The J gene is TRBJ1-5, the V gene TRBV7-6; 8 bases match TRBD1. Germline-derived CDR1 and CDR2 are SGHVS and FNYEAQ. The junction had 21 bases not matched to a gene; V was cut back by 2 bases and J by 9 bases. The CDR3 is made up of 19 amino acids. The CDR3 region has the DNA TGTGCCAGCAGCTTAACAGGGCCTCAGGACAGGGTTTCGGTTTTGCCCCAGCATTTT. Translating gives CASSLTGPQDRVSVLPQHF.

This clone appeared a single time. The chain links TRBV15 to TRBJ1-3, with 7 bases fitting TRBD1. The CDR3 spans 16 residues. The germline V gene has CDR1 LNHNV and CDR2 YYDKDF (reference sequence). Germline trimming cut 5 bases from V and 0 bases from J; bases unmatched to any gene: 7. The CDR3 nucleotides are TGTGCCACCAGCGGGGGTACAGGGGCCTCTGGAAACACCATATATTTT. The encoded protein is CATSGGTGASGNTIYF.

A note on this clone: The sample holds other DNA sequences that translate to the same CDR3. J is TRBJ2-1 and V is TRBV7-8; weak D call: TRBD2 (7 bases). The germline gives CDR1 SGHVS, CDR2 FQNEAQ. V lost 0 bases and J lost 3, with 24 bases in between. The CDR3 loop spans 20 amino acids. The CDR3 coding sequence is TGTGCCAGCAGCTTAGCCGGCCCCAGTCGGGGGGCTAGCAGCTACAATGAGCAGTTCTTC. Its translation: CASSLAGPSRGASSYNEQFF.

The chain couples TRBV9 to TRBJ2-3, with 8 bases that match TRBD2. Germline V gene sequence: CDR1 SGDLS, CDR2 YYNGEE. The CDR3 covers 16 residues. Losses at the gene ends were 0 bases for V and 7 bases for J; bases not matched to a gene: 10. This chain's CDR3 is CASSVVTGGTRNTQYF. CDR3 coding DNA: TGTGCCAGCAGCGTAGTCACGGGAGGGACGCGGAATACGCAGTATTTT.

Written as DNA, the CDR3 is TGTGCCAGCAGTTTGGTCAGGGGTGGCCCGAGCTCCTACGAGCAGTACTTC. Encoded protein: CASSLVRGGPSSYEQYF. The V and J genes are TRBV28 and TRBJ2-7; D possibly corresponds to TRBD1 (6 bases). The CDR3 extends over 17 amino acids. The germline V gene has CDR1 MDHEN and CDR2 SYDVKM. The ends were cut back, 3 bases at V and 0 bases at J, with 18 bases in the middle.

V is TRBV5-4 and J is TRBJ2-1; TRBD2 matches at 7 bases. The germline V gene has CDR1 SGHNT and CDR2 YYREEE (reference sequence). The length of the CDR3 is 15 residues. V was pared by 4 bases and J by 8 bases, with 12 bases of the junction left unmatched. The CDR3 reads CASSAFGRESDEQFF. CDR3 sequence (DNA): TGTGCCAGCAGCGCTTTTGGGCGGGAGAGCGATGAGCAGTTCTTC.

The V gene is TRBV2, the J gene TRBJ1-3; perhaps TRBD1 as D (5 bases). The CDR3 sequence is 14 residues long. V was shortened by 5 bases and J by 4 bases, with 12 bases between the two germline ends. Germline V gene lookup returns CDR1 SNHLY and CDR2 FYNNEI. CDR3 sequence reads: CASSQGGPGNTIYF. The CDR3 bases are TGTGCCAGCAGTCAGGGAGGGCCCGGAAACACCATATATTTT. Looking up the rest from reference TRBV2 and TRBJ1-3 gives the full variable domain: EPEVTQTPSHQVTQMGQEVILRCVPISNHLYFYWYRQILGQKVEFLVSFYNNEISEKSEIFDDQFSVERPDGSNFTLKIRSTKLEDSAMYFCASSQGGPGNTIYFGEGSWLTVV.

The genes are TRBV30 and TRBJ1-6; D is ambiguous. Trimming stripped 4 bases from V and 5 bases from J, with 12 bases between. The germline gives CDR1 GTSNPN, CDR2 SVGIG (reference sequence). The CDR3 has 14 amino acids. The CDR3 region is CAWNKDTDNSPLHF. CDR3 bases: TGTGCCTGGAATAAAGACACAGATAATTCACCCCTCCACTTT.

This clone showed up just once. This chain uses TRBV30 with TRBJ1-3, with D unclear. This CDR3 spans 13 amino acids. Trimming took off 0 bases at V and 1 base at J, with 4 bases between the two ends. Germline CDR1 is GTSNPN and CDR2 is SVGIG (reference sequence). The CDR3 DNA is TGTGCCTGGAGTGTTTCGTCTGGAAACACCATATATTTT. Protein product: CAWSVSSGNTIYF.

The rearrangement links TRBV7-3 to TRBJ1-1; D is unresolved. This CDR3 has 15 residues. The germline CDR1 and CDR2 sequences are SGHTA and FQGTGA. Deletions cut 0 bases from V and 0 bases from J, with 8 bases between. The CDR3 bases are TGTGCCAGCAGCTTAACTTATGGGCTGAACACTGAAGCTTTCTTT. Translation: CASSLTYGLNTEAFF.

The chain carries TRBV6-1 and TRBJ1-2; TRBD1 might be the D (5 bases). Per germline, CDR1 MNHNS and CDR2 SASEGT. Deletions cut 7 bases from V and 8 bases from J, with 23 bases between. The CDR3 runs 15 residues. CDR3 nucleotides: TGTGCCAGCAACGAGTTAGGGACTTTTGATGGGGGCTACACCTTC. This codes for CASNELGTFDGGYTF.

This chain connects TRBV5-1 to TRBJ2-1; 7 bases match TRBD1. Losses at the gene ends were 7 bases for V and 10 bases for J; bases not matched to a gene: 11. CDR1 and CDR2 (germline): SGHRS, YFSETQ. There are 13 residues in the CDR3. Written as DNA, the CDR3 is TGCGCCAGCTGGGATTACAGGGGAAGCGAGCAGTTCTTC. Protein: CASWDYRGSEQFF.

This chain links TRBV2 with TRBJ2-7; D gene ambiguous. With 6 bases removed from V and 7 bases from J, the gap between germline ends came to 22 bases. Germline assignment: CDR1 SNHLY and CDR2 FYNNEI. The CDR3 loop spans 15 amino acids. The CDR3 region has the DNA TGTGCCAGCAGGGATCGGGTGCGACGTGGCTTGGAGCAGTACTTC. Translation: CASRDRVRRGLEQYF.

The V call is TRBV7-9, the J call TRBJ1-5; D is uncertain. CDR1 is SEHNR, CDR2 FQNEAQ, per germline (reference sequence). The CDR3 sequence is 15 residues long. V was shortened by 4 bases and J by 0 bases, with 10 bases between the two germline ends. CDR3 nucleotide sequence: TGTGCCAGCAGCTCCCTAAGTCTTAGCAATCAGCCCCAGCATTTT. It translates to CASSSLSLSNQPQHF.

The genes are TRBV6-6 and TRBJ1-5; 9 bases align to TRBD1. In germline, CDR1 is MNHNY, CDR2 SVGAGI (reference sequence). This CDR3 is 15 amino acids long. V was pared by 5 bases and J by 4 bases, with 6 bases of the junction left unmatched. The CDR3 sequence: CASSKQGAGNQPQHF. The DNA for the CDR3 is TGTGCCAGCAGTAAACAGGGGGCAGGGAATCAGCCCCAGCATTTT.

This chain uses TRBV7-9 with TRBJ1-1, with 9 nucleotides matching TRBD1. Germline V gene lookup returns CDR1 SEHNR and CDR2 FQNEAQ (reference sequence). The CDR3 runs 15 residues. V shed 2 bases, J shed 7 bases, and the junction held 8 bases outside the gene matches. The DNA for the CDR3 is TGTGCCAGCAGCTTACCCCGGACAGGGGAAATTGAAGCTTTCTTT. The encoded protein is CASSLPRTGEIEAFF.

The rearrangement links TRBV30 to TRBJ1-1, with 7 bases lining up with TRBD1. Germline trimming cut 2 bases from V and 5 bases from J; bases unmatched to any gene: 5. Germline V CDR1 and CDR2: GTSNPN, SVGIG (reference sequence). The CDR3 runs to 13 residues. The CDR3 sequence is CAWSPYRGTEAFF. DNA of the CDR3: TGTGCCTGGAGTCCATACAGGGGAACTGAAGCTTTCTTT.